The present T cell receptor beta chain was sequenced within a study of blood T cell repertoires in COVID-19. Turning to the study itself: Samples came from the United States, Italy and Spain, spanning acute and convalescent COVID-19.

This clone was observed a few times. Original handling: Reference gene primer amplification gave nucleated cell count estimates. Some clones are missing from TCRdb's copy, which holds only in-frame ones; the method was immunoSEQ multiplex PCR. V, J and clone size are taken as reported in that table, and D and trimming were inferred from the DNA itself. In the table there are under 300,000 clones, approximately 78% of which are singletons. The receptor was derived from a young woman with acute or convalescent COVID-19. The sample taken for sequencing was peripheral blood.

CDR3 region: CASSLGARASGNTIYF. The CDR3 coding sequence is TGTGCCAGCAGCTTAGGGGCCAGAGCCTCTGGAAACACCATATATTTT. The rearrangement joins TRBV7-9 to TRBJ1-3; D is uncertain. Trimming removed 1 base at V and 0 bases at J, with 10 bases between. The CDR3 totals 16 residues. Per germline, CDR1 SEHNR and CDR2 FQNEAQ (reference sequence).